This TCR beta chain came from a study of cytomegalovirus exposure and HLA in healthy donors. Across the whole study: A later analysis reported the same platform for the roughly 120 validation repertoires and the roughly 700 first-cohort repertoires. Whole-study results and caveats: CMV antigen specificity of a few CMV-associated chains was confirmed in vitro. Rarity held for most TCR sequences, but there were some public TCRs that occurred in many donors. The tendency of first-cohort TCR clusters to co-occur in the 90 to 150 validation repertoires was the finding of a later analysis.

V was clipped by 0 bases and J by 4 bases; unmatched bases: 14. Per germline, CDR1 SGDLS and CDR2 YYNGEE. The CDR3 sequence is 19 residues long. Clones were sequenced by immunoSEQ multiplex PCR, and TCRdb holds only the in-frame ones, with some missing. The table records fewer than 60,000 clones, approximately 95% of them present only once. In the case of this clone: Its matching antigen is unknown.

The chain joins TRBV9 to TRBJ2-3; 10 nucleotides match TRBD2. The sample taken for sequencing was PBMCs. This sequence originates from a woman aged 18-29 years in good health and CMV-seropositive. The chain's CDR3 is CASSVAPMGSGRAADTQYF. Written as DNA, the CDR3 is TGTGCCAGCAGCGTAGCCCCTATGGGAAGCGGGAGGGCCGCAGATACGCAGTATTTT.